Shown below are 15 T cell receptor beta chains from a single sample sequenced in a study of CD8+ T cells in alopecia areata listed by TCRdb under 2018. The library was made by the immunoSEQ multiplex PCR assay. To provide template for TCR sequencing, every sample had RNA extracted and reverse transcribed into cDNA. Held by TCRdb, this immuneACCESS table contains in-frame sequences only and omits some clones. Under half of the omission traces to an unresolved V gene where checked; the cause of the rest is unknown. The sample table lists approximately 150,000 clones, about 60% of them with a count of one. Jointly, the top ten make up about 4.5% of the sample. The sequenced sample was CD4+ T cells sorted from blood. The receptors derive from a human donor in good health.

The chain has TRBV29-1 and TRBJ2-5; perhaps TRBD1 as D (6 bases). V lost 4 bases and J 2 bases, leaving 17 bases between the germline ends. The CDR3 length is 15 residues. The germline gives CDR1 SQVTM, CDR2 ANQGSEA. This chain's CDR3 is CSVGQDLSRQETQYF. CDR3 bases: TGCAGCGTTGGACAGGACCTCTCGCGGCAAGAGACCCAGTACTTC. The variable domain in full, with the rest retrieved from reference TRBV29-1 and TRBJ2-5, is SAVISQKPSRDICQRGTSLTIQCQVDSQVTMMFWYRQQPGQSLTLIATANQGSEATYESGFVIDKFPISRPNLTFSTLTVSNMSPEDSSIYLCSVGQDLSRQETQYFGPGTRLLVL.

The gene calls are TRBV29-1 and TRBJ2-7; TRBD1 aligns across 7 bases. Looked up from germline, CDR1 is SQVTM and CDR2 is ANQGSEA. The CDR3 is made up of 15 amino acids. The junction had 16 bases not matched to a gene; V was cut back by 7 bases and J by 4 bases. The CDR3 sequence is CSASPATGYSYEQYF. The CDR3 DNA follows: TGCAGCGCTTCCCCTGCGACAGGGTATTCTTACGAGCAGTACTTC.

V gene TRBV29-1 combines with J gene TRBJ1-1; D is unresolved. The V and J ends lost 7 bases and 4 bases respectively, with 19 bases between them. The CDR3 extends over 14 amino acids. Germline CDR1 is SQVTM and CDR2 is ANQGSEA. This CDR3 reads CSGSGSLGSTEAFF. The CDR3 nucleotides read TGCAGCGGATCCGGGAGTTTAGGTAGCACTGAAGCTTTCTTT.

The J gene is TRBJ2-7, the V gene TRBV30; TRBD1 might be the D (7 bases). This CDR3 contains 16 residues. V was clipped by 4 bases and J by 1 base, with 20 bases between them. CDR1 GTSNPN and CDR2 SVGIG come from the germline V gene (reference sequence). In nucleotides, the CDR3 is TGTGCCTGGACCGACAACAGGGGCCGGGGGTCCTACGAGCAGTACTTC. Translation: CAWTDNRGRGSYEQYF.

The chain couples TRBV9 to TRBJ2-7; 9 bases are a match to TRBD2. V lost 4 bases to trimming and J lost 6 bases; unmatched junction nucleotides: 8. The CDR3 spans 14 residues. Germline V lookup: CDR1 SGDLS, CDR2 YYNGEE. DNA for the CDR3: TGTGCCAGCAGCTTAGGGACTAGCTTTGGCGAGCAGTACTTC. Residues: CASSLGTSFGEQYF.

The V call is TRBV19, the J call TRBJ1-5; maybe TRBD1 (6 bases). Germline V gene data show CDR1 as LNHDA and CDR2 as SQIVND (reference sequence). V lost 8 bases, J lost 3 bases, and 20 bases lay in between. CDR3 length: 16 amino acids. CDR3 bases: TGTGCCAGTGGTACAGGGAGACCCCGGAACAATCAGCCCCAGCATTTT. Protein sequence: CASGTGRPRNNQPQHF.

The CDR3 protein is CASSQPFRGPTTNEKLFF. The CDR3 DNA follows: TGCGCCAGCAGCCAACCTTTCAGGGGGCCCACAACTAATGAAAAACTGTTTTTT. The chain has TRBV4-1 and TRBJ1-4, with 8 positions matching TRBD1. The CDR3 is made up of 18 amino acids. CDR1 and CDR2 (germline): MGHRA, YSYEKL. J was trimmed by 0 bases and V by 2 bases; bases with no gene match: 8.

The chain joins TRBV2 to TRBJ2-3; D remains unclear. The germline gives CDR1 SNHLY, CDR2 FYNNEI. The CDR3 sequence is 14 residues long. V lost 2 bases to trimming and J lost 4 bases, with 10 bases between them. Written as DNA, the CDR3 is TGTGCCAGCAGTGAACTTTACCAAGCAGATACGCAGTATTTT. It specifies CASSELYQADTQYF.

This chain uses TRBV18 with TRBJ2-7; no reliable D call. This CDR3 region has 14 residues. The V gene's germline CDR1 is KGHSH and CDR2 LQKENI. With 0 bases removed from V and 4 bases from J, the gap between germline ends came to 10 bases. Written as DNA, the CDR3 is TGTGCCAGCTCACCACCAACCCAGTCGTACGAGCAGTACTTC. As protein: CASSPPTQSYEQYF.

This chain connects TRBV29-1 to TRBJ2-1, with TRBD1 as a possible D gene (6 bases). V was shortened by 7 bases and J by 8 bases, with 15 bases between the two germline ends. Germline V gene data show CDR1 as SQVTM and CDR2 as ANQGSEA. This CDR3 has 12 residues. The CDR3 region has the DNA TGCAGCGCCCACAGGGTTCGAGATGAGCAGTTCTTC. This codes for CSAHRVRDEQFF.

This chain uses TRBV29-1 with TRBJ1-3; D gene ambiguous. The CDR3 runs 12 residues. CDR1 and CDR2 (germline): SQVTM, ANQGSEA. V was cut by 7 bases and J by 3 bases, with 10 bases left in between. In DNA form, the CDR3 reads TGCAGCGCTGCGGCCGGTGGAAACACCATATATTTT. As protein: CSAAAGGNTIYF.

Only a few counts were recorded for this clone. This chain uses TRBV6-6 with TRBJ1-2; a weak D match, TRBD1 (5 bases). The V and J ends lost 5 bases and 6 bases respectively, with 16 bases between them. The length of the CDR3 is 14 residues. Germline assignment: CDR1 MNHNY and CDR2 SVGAGI (reference sequence). The CDR3 DNA is TGTGCCAGCAGTGTTTTTCGGGGGAGTGATGGCTACACCTTC. Amino acids: CASSVFRGSDGYTF.

The chain links TRBV4-1 to TRBJ1-5; the match to TRBD1 covers 12 bases. CDR3 length: 17 amino acids. Looked up from germline, CDR1 is MGHRA and CDR2 is YSYEKL. The V segment lost 1 base and the J segment 5 bases; nucleotides outside the gene matches: 6. CDR3 sequence (DNA): TGCGCCAGCAGCCAAGGCCCGGGACAGGGGGCGCATCAGCCCCAGCATTTT. Protein sequence: CASSQGPGQGAHQPQHF.

This chain connects TRBV19 to TRBJ2-4, with 10 bases fitting TRBD1. CDR3 length equals 14 residues. Germline V CDR1 and CDR2: LNHDA, SQIVND (reference sequence). Unmatched junction bases numbered 8, after V lost 7 bases and J lost 8 bases. The CDR3 reads CASKSTGGADIQYF. In nucleotides, the CDR3 is TGTGCCAGTAAGTCGACAGGGGGCGCGGACATTCAGTACTTC.

This clone was seen only a few times. The chain employs TRBV7-2 and TRBJ2-3, with TRBD2 matching over 8 bases. Looked up from germline, CDR1 is SGHTA and CDR2 is FQGNSA. This CDR3 is 13 amino acids long. The CDR3 nucleotides read TGTGTTACAGGGCGGGGGGCCGGAGATACGCAGTATTTT. This sequence encodes CVTGRGAGDTQYF.